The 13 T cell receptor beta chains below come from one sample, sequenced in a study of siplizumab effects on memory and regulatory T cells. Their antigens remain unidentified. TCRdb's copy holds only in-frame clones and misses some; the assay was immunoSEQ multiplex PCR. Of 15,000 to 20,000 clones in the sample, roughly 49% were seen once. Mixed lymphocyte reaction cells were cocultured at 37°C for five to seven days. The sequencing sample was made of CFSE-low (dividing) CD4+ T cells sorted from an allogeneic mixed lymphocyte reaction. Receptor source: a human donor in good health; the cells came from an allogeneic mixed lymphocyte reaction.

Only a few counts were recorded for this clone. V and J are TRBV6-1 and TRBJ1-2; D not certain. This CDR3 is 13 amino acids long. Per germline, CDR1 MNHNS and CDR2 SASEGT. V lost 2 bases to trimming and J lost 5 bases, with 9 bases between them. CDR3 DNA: TGTGCCAGCAGTGAACCCGCCCTTTATGGCTACACCTTC. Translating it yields CASSEPALYGYTF.

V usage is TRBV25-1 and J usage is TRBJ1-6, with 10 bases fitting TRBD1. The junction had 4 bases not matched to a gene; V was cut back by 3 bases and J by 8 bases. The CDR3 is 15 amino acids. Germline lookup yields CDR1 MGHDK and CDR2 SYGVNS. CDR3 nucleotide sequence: TGTGCCAGCAGTGATCCCGGACAGGGGGATTCACCCCTCCACTTT. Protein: CASSDPGQGDSPLHF.

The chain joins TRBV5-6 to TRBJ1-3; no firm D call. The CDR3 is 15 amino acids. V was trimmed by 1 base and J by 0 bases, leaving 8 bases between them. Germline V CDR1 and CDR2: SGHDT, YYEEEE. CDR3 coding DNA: TGTGCCAGCAGCTTGTTCGCCCCCTCTGGAAACACCATATATTTT. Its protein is CASSLFAPSGNTIYF.

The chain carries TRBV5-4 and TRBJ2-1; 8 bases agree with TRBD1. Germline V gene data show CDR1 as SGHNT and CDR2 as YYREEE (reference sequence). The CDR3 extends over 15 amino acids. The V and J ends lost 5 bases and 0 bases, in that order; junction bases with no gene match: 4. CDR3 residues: CASSRGQGSYNEQFF. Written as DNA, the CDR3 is TGTGCCAGCAGTCGTGGACAGGGCTCCTACAATGAGCAGTTCTTC.

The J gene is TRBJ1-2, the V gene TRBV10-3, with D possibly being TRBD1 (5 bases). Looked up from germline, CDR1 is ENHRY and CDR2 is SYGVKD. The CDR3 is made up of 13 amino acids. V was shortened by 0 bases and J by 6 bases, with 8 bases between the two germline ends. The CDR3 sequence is CAISESTVDGYTF. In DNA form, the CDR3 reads TGTGCCATCAGTGAGTCGACAGTTGATGGCTACACCTTC.

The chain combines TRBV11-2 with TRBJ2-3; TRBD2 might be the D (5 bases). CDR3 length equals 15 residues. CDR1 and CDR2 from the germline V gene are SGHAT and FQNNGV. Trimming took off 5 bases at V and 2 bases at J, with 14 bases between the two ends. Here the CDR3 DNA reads TGTGCCAGCAGCCAAGGACTGCTCTCCACAGATACGCAGTATTTT. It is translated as CASSQGLLSTDTQYF.

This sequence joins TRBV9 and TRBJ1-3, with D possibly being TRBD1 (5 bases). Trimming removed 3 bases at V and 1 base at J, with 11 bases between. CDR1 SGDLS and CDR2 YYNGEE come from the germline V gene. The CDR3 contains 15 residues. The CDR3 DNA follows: TGTGCCAGCAGCGGCAGGGTATCGTCTGGAAACACCATATATTTT. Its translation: CASSGRVSSGNTIYF.

CDR3 coding DNA: TGTGCCAGCAGGCCGGACAGGGGTGGTCCAAACGAGCAGTACTTC. This codes for CASRPDRGGPNEQYF. The chain joins TRBV6-5 to TRBJ2-7; 9 nucleotides match TRBD1. V lost 6 bases and J lost 5; bases outside the gene matches: 11. Germline CDR1 and CDR2: MNHEY and SVGAGI. The CDR3 sequence is 15 residues long.

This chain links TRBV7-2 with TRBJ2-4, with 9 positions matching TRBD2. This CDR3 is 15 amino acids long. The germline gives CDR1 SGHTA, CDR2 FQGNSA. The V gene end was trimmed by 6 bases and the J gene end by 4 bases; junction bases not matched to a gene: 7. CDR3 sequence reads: CASRPSGGTKNIQYF. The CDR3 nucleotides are TGTGCCAGCAGACCGAGCGGGGGGACAAAAAACATTCAGTACTTC.

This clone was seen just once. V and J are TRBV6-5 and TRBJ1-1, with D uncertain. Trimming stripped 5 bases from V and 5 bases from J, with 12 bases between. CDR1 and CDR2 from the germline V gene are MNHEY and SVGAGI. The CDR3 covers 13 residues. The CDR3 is CASSVGLVTEAFF. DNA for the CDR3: TGTGCCAGCAGTGTGGGGTTGGTTACTGAAGCTTTCTTT.

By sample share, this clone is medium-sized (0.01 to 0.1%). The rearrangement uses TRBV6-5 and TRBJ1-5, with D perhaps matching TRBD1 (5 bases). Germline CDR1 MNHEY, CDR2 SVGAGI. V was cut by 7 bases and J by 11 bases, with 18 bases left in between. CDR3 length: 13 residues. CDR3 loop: CASTSPGGLSQHF. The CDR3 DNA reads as TGTGCCAGCACCTCCCCGGGGGGATTGTCCCAGCATTTT.

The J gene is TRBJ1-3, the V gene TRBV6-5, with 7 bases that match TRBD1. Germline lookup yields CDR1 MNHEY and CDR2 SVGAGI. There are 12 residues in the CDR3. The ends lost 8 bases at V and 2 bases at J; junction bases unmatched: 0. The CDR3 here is CASQGAGNTIYF. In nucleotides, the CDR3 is TGTGCCAGCCAGGGGGCTGGAAACACCATATATTTT.

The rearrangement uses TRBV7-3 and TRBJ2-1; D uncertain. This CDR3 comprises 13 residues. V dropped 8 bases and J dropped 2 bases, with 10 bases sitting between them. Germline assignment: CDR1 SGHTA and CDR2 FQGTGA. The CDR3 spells CASSTSTYNEQFF. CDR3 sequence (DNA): TGTGCCAGCTCCACAAGCACCTACAATGAGCAGTTCTTC.